The clone carrying this TCR beta chain has a single count. TCRdb keeps only in-frame clones here, not all; method: immunoSEQ multiplex PCR. In the table there are about 250,000 clones, 80% to 90% of which are singletons. This record belongs to a study of blood T cell repertoires in COVID-19. Germline CDR1 reads LNHDA; CDR2 reads SQIVND (reference sequence). This CDR3 contains 15 residues. V lost 7 bases and J lost 2, with 17 bases in between. This chain joins TRBV19 and TRBJ2-5; D possibly corresponds to TRBD2 (5 bases). This TCR was sampled from a man at least 80 years old with acute or convalescent COVID-19. Material: peripheral blood. The CDR3 DNA reads as TGTGCCAGTAATATCGGGAACATGAGGCAAGAGACCCAGTACTTC. It yields the protein CASNIGNMRQETQYF.